This T cell receptor beta chain was sequenced during a study of T-cell reconstitution after alpha-beta-depleted transplantation in children. The TCRbeta library was prepared with unique molecular identifiers. From the PCR reads, TCRdb called clonotypes with MiXCR, one entry per CDR3 protein. The sample yields about 200,000 distinct CDR3 sequences, less than 15% seen once. Specimen: PBMCs from the stem cell graft donor, collected from the stem cell graft. The sequence derives from a human donor who donated a stem cell graft to a child with acute lymphoblastic leukemia.

Here the CDR3 DNA reads TGTGCCAGCAGTTGGAAGCGGGAGTACCTCGAAGAGACCCAGTACTTC. Amino acids: CASSWKREYLEETQYF. V and J are TRBV6-1 and TRBJ2-5; TRBD2 agrees at 8 bases. V was clipped by 5 bases and J by 3 bases; unmatched bases: 11. CDR1 is MNHNS, CDR2 SASEGT, per germline. The CDR3 totals 16 residues.